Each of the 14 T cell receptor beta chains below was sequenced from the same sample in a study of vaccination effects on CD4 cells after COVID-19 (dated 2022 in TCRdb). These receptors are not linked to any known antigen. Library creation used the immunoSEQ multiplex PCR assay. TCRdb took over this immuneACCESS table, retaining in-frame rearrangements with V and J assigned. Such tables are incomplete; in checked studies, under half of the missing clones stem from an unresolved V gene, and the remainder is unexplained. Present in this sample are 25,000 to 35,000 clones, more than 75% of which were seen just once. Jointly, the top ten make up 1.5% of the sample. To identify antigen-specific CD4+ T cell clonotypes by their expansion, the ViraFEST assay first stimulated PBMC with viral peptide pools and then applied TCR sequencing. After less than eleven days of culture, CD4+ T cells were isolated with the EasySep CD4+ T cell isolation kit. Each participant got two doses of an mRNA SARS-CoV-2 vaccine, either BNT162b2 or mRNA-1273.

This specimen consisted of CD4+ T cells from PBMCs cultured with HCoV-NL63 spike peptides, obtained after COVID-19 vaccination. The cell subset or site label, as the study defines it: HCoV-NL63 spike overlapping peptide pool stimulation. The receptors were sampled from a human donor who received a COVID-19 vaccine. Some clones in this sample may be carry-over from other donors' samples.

CDR3 loop: CASSRDRGNEKLFF. CDR3 coding DNA: TGTGCCAGCAGTAGGGACAGGGGTAATGAAAAACTGTTTTTT. V usage is TRBV6-5 and J usage is TRBJ1-4, with TRBD1 matching 10 bases. The CDR3 is 14 residues long. The V segment lost 5 bases and the J segment 4 bases; nucleotides outside the gene matches: 1. Germline CDR1 and CDR2: MNHEY and SVGAGI.

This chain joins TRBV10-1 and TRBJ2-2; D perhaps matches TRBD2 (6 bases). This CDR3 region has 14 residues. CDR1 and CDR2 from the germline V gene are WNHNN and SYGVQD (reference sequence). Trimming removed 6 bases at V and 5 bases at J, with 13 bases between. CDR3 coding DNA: TGCGCCAGCAGACGGGACGGAGGGACCGGGGAGCTGTTTTTT. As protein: CASRRDGGTGELFF.

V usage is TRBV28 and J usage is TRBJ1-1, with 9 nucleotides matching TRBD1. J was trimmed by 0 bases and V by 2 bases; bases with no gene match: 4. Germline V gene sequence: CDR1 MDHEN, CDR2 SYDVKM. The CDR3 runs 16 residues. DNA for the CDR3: TGTGCCAGCAGTTTACTAGGGACAGGGCTGAACACTGAAGCTTTCTTT. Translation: CASSLLGTGLNTEAFF.

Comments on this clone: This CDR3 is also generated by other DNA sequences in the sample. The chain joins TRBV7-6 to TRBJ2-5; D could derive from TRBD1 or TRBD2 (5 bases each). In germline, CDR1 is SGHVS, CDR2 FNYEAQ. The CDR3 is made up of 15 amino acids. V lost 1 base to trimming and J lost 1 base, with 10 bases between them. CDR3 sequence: CASSLVRGSQETQYF. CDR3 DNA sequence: TGTGCCAGCAGCTTAGTTCGGGGCAGCCAAGAGACCCAGTACTTC.

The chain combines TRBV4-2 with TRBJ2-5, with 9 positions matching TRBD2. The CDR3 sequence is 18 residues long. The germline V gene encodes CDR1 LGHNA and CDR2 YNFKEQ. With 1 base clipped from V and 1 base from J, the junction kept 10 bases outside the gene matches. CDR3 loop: CASSQGSGGPYLQETQYF. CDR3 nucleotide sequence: TGTGCCAGCAGCCAAGGCAGCGGGGGGCCCTACCTCCAAGAGACCCAGTACTTC.

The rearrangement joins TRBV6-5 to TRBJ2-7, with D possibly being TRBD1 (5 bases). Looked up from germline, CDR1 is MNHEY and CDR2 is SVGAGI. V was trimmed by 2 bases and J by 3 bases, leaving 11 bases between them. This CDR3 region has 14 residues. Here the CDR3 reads CASSYAQENYEQYV. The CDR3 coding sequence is TGTGCCAGCAGTTACGCACAGGAGAACTACGAGCAGTACGTC.

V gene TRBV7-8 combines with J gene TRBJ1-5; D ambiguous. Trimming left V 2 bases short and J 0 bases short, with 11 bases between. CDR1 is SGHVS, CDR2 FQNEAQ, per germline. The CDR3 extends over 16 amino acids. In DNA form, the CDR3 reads TGTGCCAGCAGCTTAATGGGCAGCCATAGCAATCAGCCCCAGCATTTT. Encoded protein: CASSLMGSHSNQPQHF.

The CDR3 DNA reads TGTGCCATCAGTGGGACATCTGATCACAATGAGCAGTTCTTC. Protein: CAISGTSDHNEQFF. The chain recombines TRBV10-3 with TRBJ2-1; the D gene is possibly TRBD1 (5 bases). The germline V gene encodes CDR1 ENHRY and CDR2 SYGVKD. The CDR3 length is 14 residues. V shed 4 bases and J shed 5 bases, with 12 bases lying between them.

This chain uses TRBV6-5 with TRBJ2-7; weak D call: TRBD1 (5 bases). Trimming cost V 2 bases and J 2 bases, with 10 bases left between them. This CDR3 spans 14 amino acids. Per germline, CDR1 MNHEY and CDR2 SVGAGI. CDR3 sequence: CASSYNRQTYEQYV. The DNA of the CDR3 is TGTGCCAGCAGTTACAATAGACAGACCTACGAGCAGTACGTC.

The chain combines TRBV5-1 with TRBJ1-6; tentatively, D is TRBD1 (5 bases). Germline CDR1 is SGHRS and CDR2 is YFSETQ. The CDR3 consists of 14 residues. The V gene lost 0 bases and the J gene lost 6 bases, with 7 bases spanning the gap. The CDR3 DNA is TGCGCCAGCAGCTTGGGACAGCCTAATTCACCCCTCCACTTT. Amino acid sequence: CASSLGQPNSPLHF.

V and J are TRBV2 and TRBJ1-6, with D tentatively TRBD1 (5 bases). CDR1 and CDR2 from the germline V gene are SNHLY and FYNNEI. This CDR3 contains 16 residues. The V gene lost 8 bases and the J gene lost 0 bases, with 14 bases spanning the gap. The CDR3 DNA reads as TGTGCCAGCTTACCGGGGCCCTACTCCTATAATTCACCCCTCCACTTT. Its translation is CASLPGPYSYNSPLHF.

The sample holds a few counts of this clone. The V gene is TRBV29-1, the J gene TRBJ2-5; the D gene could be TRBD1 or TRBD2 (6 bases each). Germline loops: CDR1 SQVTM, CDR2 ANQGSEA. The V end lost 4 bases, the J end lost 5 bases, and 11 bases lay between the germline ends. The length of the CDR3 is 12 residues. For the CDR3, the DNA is TGCAGCGTTGCGGTAGGGGGGGAGACCCAGTACTTC. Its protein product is CSVAVGGETQYF.

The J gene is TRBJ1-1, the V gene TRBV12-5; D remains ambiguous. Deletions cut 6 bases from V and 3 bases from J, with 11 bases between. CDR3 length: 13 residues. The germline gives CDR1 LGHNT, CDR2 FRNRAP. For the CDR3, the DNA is TGTGCTAGTGGCCAAGGACGGTACACTGAAGCTTTCTTT. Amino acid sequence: CASGQGRYTEAFF.

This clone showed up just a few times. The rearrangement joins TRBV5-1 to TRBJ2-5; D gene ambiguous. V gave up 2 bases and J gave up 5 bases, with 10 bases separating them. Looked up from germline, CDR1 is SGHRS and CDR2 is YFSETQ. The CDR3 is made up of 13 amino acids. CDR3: CASSFTAQETQYF. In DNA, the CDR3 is TGCGCCAGCAGCTTCACCGCCCAGGAGACCCAGTACTTC.